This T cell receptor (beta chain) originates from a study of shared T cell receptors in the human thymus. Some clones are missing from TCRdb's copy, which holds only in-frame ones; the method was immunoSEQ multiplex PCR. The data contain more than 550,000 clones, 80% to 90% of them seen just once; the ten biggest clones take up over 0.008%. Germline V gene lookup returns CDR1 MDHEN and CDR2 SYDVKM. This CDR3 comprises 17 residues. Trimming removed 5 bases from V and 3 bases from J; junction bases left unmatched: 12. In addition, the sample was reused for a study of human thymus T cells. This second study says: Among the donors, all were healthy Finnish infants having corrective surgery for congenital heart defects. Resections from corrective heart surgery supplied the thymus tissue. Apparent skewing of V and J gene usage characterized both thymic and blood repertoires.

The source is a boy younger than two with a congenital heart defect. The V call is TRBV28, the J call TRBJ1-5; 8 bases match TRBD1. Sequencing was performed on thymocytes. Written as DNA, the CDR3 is TGTGCCAGCAGTGTCCTTTCCAGGGGGCTTGACAATCAGCCCCAGCATTTT. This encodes CASSVLSRGLDNQPQHF.